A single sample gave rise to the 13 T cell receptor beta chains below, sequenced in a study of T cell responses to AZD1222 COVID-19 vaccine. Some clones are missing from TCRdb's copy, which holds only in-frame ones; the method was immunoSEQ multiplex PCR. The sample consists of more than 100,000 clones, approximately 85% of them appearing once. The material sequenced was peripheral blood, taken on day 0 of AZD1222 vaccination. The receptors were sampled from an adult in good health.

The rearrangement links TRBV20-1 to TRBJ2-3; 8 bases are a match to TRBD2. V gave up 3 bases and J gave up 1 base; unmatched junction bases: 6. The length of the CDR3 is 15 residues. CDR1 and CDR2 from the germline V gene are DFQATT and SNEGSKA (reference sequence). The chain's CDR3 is CSASERGRRTDTQYF. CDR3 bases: TGCAGTGCTAGTGAGCGGGGGCGACGCACAGATACGCAGTATTTT.

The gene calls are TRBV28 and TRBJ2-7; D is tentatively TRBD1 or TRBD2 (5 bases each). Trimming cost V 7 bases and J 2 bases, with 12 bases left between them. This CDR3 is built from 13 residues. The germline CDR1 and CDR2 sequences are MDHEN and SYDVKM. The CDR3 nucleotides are TGTGCCAGCACTGGGGGTTTCCCCTACGAGCAGTACTTC. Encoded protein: CASTGGFPYEQYF.

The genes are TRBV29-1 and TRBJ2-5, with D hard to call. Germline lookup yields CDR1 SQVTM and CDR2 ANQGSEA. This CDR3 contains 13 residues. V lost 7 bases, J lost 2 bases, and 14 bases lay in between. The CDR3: CSAPDQTQETQYF. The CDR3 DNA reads TGCAGCGCGCCTGACCAGACGCAAGAGACCCAGTACTTC. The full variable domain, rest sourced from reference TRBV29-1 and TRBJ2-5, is SAVISQKPSRDICQRGTSLTIQCQVDSQVTMMFWYRQQPGQSLTLIATANQGSEATYESGFVIDKFPISRPNLTFSTLTVSNMSPEDSSIYLCSAPDQTQETQYFGPGTRLLVL.

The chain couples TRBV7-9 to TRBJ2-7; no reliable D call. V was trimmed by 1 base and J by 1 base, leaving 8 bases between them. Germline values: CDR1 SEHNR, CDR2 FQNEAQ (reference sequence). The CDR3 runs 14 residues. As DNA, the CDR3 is TGTGCCAGCAGCTTAGTCGGTGCTTCCTACGAGCAGTACTTC. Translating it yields CASSLVGASYEQYF. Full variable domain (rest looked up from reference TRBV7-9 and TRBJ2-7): DTGVSQNPRHKITKRGQNVTFRCDPISEHNRLYWYRQTLGQGPEFLTYFQNEAQLEKSRLLSDRFSAERPKGSFSTLEIQRTEQGDSAMYLCASSLVGASYEQYFGPGTRLTVT.

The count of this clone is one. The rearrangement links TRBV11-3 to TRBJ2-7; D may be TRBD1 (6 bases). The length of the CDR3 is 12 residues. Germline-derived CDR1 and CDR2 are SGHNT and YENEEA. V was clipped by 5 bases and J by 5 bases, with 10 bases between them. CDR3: CASSLDSDEQYF. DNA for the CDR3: TGTGCCAGCAGCCTGGACAGCGACGAGCAGTACTTC. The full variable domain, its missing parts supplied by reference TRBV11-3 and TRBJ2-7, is EAGVVQSPRYKIIEKKQPVAFWCNPISGHNTLYWYLQNLGQGPELLIRYENEEAVDDSQLPKDRFSAERLKGVDSTLKIQPAELGDSAVYLCASSLDSDEQYFGPGTRLTVT.

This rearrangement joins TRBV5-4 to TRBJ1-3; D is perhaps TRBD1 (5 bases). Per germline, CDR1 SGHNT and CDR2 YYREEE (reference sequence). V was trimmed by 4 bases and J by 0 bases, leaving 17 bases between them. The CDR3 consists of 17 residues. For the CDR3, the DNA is TGTGCCAGCAGCCAGGAGGGGAACAGTCGCTCTGGAAACACCATATATTTT. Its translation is CASSQEGNSRSGNTIYF. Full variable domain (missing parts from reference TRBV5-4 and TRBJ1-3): ETGVTQSPTHLIKTRGQQVTLRCSSQSGHNTVSWYQQALGQGPQFIFQYYREEENGRGNFPPRFSGLQFPNYSSELNVNALELDDSALYLCASSQEGNSRSGNTIYFGEGSWLTVV.

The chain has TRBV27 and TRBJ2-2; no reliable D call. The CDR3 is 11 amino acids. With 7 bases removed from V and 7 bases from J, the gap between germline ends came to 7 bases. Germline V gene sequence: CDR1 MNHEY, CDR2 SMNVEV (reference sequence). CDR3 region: CASIDGGELFF. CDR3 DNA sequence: TGTGCCAGCATAGATGGCGGGGAGCTGTTTTTT.

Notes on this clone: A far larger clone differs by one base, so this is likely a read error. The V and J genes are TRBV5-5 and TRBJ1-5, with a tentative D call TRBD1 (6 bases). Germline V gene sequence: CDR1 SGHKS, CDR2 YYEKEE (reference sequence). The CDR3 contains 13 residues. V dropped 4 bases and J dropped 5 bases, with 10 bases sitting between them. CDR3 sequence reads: CASSRDIHQPQHF. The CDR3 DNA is TGTGCCAGCAGCCGGGACATCCATCAGCCCCAGCATTTT.

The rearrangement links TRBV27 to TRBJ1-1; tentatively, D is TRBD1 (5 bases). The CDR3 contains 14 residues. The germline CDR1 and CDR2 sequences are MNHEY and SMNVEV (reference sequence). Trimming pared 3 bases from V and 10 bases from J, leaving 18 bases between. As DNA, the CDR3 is TGTGCCAGCAGTTTGGGTTCGAGAGACAGACGAGCTTTCTTT. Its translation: CASSLGSRDRRAFF.

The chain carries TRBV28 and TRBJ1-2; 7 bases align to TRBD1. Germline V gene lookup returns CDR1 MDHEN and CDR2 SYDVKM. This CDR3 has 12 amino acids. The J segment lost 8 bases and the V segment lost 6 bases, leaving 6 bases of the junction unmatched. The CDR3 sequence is CASRRQGRGYTF. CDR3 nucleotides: TGTGCCAGCAGAAGACAGGGTCGAGGCTACACCTTC.

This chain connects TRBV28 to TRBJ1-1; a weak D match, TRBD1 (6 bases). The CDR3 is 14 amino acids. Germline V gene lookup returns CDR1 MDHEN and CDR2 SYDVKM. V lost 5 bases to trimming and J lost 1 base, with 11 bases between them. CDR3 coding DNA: TGTGCCAGCAGTATTTTCAGGGGGAACACTGAAGCTTTCTTT. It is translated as CASSIFRGNTEAFF.

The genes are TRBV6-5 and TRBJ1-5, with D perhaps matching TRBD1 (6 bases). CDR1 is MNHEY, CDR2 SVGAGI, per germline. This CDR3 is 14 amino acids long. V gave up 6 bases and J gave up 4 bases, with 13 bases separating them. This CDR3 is CASRGQGKNQPQHF. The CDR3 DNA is TGTGCCAGCAGAGGGCAGGGGAAGAATCAGCCCCAGCATTTT.

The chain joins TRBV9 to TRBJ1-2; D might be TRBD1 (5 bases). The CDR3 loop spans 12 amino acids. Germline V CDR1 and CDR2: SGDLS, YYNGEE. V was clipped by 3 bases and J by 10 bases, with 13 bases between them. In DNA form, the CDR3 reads TGTGCCAGCAGCGGGGGGACGGTATACTACACCTTC. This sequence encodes CASSGGTVYYTF. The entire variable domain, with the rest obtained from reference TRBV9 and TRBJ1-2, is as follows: DSGVTQTPKHLITATGQRVTLRCSPRSGDLSVYWYQQSLDQGLQFLIQYYNGEERAKGNILERFSAQQFPDLHSELNLSSLELGDSALYFCASSGGTVYYTFGSGTRLTVV.